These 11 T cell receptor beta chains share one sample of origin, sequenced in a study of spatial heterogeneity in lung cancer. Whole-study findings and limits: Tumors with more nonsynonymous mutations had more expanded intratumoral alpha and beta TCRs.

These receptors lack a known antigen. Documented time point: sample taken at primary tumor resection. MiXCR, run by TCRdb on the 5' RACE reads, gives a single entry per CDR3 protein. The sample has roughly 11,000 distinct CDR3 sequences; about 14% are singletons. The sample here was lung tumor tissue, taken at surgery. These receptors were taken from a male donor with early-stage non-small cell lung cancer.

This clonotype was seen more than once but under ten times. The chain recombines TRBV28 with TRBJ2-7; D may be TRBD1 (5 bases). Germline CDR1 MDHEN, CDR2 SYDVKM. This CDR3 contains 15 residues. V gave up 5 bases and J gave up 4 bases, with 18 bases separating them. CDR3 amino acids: CASSPGQGEAYEQYF. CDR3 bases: TGTGCCAGCAGTCCCGGACAAGGAGAGGCTTACGAGCAGTACTTC.

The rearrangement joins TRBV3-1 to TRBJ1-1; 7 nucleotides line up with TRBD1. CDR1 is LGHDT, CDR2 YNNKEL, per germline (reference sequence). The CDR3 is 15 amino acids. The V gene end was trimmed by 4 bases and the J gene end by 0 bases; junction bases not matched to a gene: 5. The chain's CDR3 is CASSLRTGLNTEAFF. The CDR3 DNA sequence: TGTGCCAGCAGCCTCAGGACAGGTTTGAACACTGAAGCTTTCTTT.

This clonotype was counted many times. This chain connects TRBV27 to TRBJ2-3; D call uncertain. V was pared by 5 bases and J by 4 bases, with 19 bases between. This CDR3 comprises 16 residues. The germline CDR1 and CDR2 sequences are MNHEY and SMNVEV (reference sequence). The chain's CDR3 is CASSPREPLTPDTQYF. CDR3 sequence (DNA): TGTGCCAGCAGTCCCCGCGAGCCCCTCACGCCAGATACGCAGTATTTT.

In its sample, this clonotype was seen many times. CDR3 sequence (DNA): TGTGCCAGCAAACCTCAGGGGCGAGTTAATCAGCCCCAGCATTTT. Amino acids: CASKPQGRVNQPQHF. The chain has TRBV28 and TRBJ1-5; a possible D gene is TRBD1 (6 bases). The length of the CDR3 is 15 residues. Trimming pared 7 bases from V and 4 bases from J, leaving 17 bases between. CDR1 is MDHEN and CDR2 is SYDVKM in the germline V gene.

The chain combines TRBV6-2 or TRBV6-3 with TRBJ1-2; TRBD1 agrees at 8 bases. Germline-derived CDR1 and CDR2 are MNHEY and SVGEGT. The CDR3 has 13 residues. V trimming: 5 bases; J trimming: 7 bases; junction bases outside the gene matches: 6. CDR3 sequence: CASSSGTGPGYTF. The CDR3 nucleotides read TGTGCCAGCAGTAGCGGGACAGGACCTGGCTACACCTTC.

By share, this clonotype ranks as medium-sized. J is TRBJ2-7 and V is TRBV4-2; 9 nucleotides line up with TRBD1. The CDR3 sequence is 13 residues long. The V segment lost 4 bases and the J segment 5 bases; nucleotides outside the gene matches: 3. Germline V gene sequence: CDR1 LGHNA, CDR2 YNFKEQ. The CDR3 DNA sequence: TGTGCCAGCAGCCCGACAGGGGGTAACGAGCAGTACTTC. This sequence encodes CASSPTGGNEQYF.

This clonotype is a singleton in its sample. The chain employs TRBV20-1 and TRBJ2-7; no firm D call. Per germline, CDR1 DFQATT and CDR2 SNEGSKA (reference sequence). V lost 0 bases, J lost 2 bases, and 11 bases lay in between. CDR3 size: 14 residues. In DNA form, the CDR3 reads TGCAGTGCTAGAGATAGGGTAGGGACCTACGAGCAGTACTTC. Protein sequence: CSARDRVGTYEQYF.

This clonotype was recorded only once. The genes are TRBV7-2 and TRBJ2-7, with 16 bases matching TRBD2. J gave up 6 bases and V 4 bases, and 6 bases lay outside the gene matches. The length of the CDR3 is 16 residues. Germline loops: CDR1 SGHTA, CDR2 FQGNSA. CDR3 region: CASSWGTSGRAAEQYF. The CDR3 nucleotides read TGTGCCAGCAGCTGGGGGACTAGCGGGAGGGCCGCCGAGCAGTACTTC. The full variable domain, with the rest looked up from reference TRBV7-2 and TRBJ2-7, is GAGVSQSPSNKVTEKGKDVELRCDPISGHTALYWYRQSLGQGLEFLIYFQGNSAPDKSGLPSDRFSAERTGGSVSTLTIQRTQQEDSAVYLCASSWGTSGRAAEQYFGPGTRLTVT.

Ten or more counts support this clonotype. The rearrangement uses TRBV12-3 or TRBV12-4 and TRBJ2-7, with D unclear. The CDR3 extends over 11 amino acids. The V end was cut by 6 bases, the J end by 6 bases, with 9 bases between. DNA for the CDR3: TGTGCCAGCAGCCGCCTAAGCGAGCAGTACTTC. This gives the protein CASSRLSEQYF.

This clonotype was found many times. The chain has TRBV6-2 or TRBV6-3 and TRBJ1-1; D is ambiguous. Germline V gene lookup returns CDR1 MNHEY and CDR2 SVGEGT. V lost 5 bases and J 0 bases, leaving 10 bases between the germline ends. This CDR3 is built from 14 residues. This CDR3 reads CASSTNFMNTEAFF. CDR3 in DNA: TGTGCCAGCAGTACGAATTTTATGAACACTGAAGCTTTCTTT.

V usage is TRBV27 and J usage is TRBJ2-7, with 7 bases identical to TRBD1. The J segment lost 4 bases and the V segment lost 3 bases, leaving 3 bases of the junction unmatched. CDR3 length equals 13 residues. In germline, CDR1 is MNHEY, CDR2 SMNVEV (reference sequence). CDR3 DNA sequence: TGTGCCAGCAGTTTTTCACAGGGGTACGAGCAGTACTTC. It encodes CASSFSQGYEQYF.